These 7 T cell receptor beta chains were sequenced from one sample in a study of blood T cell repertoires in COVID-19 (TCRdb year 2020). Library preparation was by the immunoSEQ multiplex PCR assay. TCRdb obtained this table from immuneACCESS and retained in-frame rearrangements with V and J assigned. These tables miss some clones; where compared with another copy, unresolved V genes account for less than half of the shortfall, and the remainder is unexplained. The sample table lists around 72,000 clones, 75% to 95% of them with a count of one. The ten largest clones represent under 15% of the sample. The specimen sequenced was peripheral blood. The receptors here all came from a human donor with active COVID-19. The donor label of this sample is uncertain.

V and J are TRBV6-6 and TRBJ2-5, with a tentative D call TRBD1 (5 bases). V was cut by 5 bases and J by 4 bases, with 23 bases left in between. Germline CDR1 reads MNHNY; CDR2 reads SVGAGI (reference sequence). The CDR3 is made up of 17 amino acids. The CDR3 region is CASSRAPPLGRVETQYF. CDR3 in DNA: TGTGCCAGCAGTCGCGCTCCCCCCCTGGGCAGGGTAGAGACCCAGTACTTC.

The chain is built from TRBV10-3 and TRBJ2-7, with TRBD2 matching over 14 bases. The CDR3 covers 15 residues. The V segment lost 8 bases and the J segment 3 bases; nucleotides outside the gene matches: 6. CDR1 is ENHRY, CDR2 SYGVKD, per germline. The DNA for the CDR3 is TGTGCCATCCTCGAGGGGACTAGCGGGAGCTACGAGCAGTACTTC. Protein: CAILEGTSGSYEQYF.

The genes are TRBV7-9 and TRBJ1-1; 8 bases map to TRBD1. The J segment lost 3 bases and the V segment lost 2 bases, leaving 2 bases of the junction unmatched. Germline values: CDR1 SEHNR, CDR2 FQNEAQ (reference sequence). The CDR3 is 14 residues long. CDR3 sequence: CASSLSGGHTEAFF. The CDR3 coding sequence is TGTGCCAGCAGCTTATCAGGGGGCCACACTGAAGCTTTCTTT. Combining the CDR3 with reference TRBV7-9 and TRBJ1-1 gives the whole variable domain DTGVSQNPRHKITKRGQNVTFRCDPISEHNRLYWYRQTLGQGPEFLTYFQNEAQLEKSRLLSDRFSAERPKGSFSTLEIQRTEQGDSAMYLCASSLSGGHTEAFFGQGTRLTVV.

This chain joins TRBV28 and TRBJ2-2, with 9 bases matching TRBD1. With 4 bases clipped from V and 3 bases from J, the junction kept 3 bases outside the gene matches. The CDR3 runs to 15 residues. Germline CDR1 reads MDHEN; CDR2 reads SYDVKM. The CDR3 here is CASSWGQGDTGELFF. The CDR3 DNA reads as TGTGCCAGCAGTTGGGGACAGGGAGACACCGGGGAGCTGTTTTTT.

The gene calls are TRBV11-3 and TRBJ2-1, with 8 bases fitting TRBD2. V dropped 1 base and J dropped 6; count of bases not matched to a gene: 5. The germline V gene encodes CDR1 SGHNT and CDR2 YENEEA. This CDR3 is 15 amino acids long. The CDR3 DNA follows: TGTGCCAGCAGCTTAGGGGGGACTAGGGGCAATGAGCAGTTCTTC. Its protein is CASSLGGTRGNEQFF.

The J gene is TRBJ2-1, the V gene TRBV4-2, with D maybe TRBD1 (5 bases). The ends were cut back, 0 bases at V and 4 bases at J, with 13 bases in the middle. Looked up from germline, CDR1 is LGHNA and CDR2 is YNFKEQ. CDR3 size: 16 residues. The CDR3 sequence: CASSQDLGQLYNEQFF. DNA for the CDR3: TGTGCCAGCAGCCAAGATCTGGGGCAGCTATACAATGAGCAGTTCTTC.

CDR3 coding DNA: TGTGCCAGCAGCTTGGAGACAGGGCAGAATGAGCAGTTCTTC. Protein product: CASSLETGQNEQFF. The rearrangement links TRBV5-4 to TRBJ2-1; 7 nucleotides agree with TRBD1. V dropped 0 bases and J dropped 7; count of bases not matched to a gene: 4. CDR3 size: 14 residues. CDR1 and CDR2 from the germline V gene are SGHNT and YYREEE (reference sequence). Based on the CDR3 plus reference TRBV5-4 and TRBJ2-1, the full variable domain is ETGVTQSPTHLIKTRGQQVTLRCSSQSGHNTVSWYQQALGQGPQFIFQYYREEENGRGNFPPRFSGLQFPNYSSELNVNALELDDSALYLCASSLETGQNEQFFGPGTRLTVL.